This section outlines one TCR beta chain sequence together with its context. The antigen is not known. Of the isolated RNA, all was reverse transcribed, and so the sequenced material was expressed TCRB transcripts. Generated by immunoSEQ multiplex PCR, the TCRdb table keeps only in-frame clones and is missing some. The sample comprises hundreds of thousands of clones, about 14% of which are singletons, and approximately 0.043% rests with the top ten. This CDR3 has 16 amino acids. V trimming: 4 bases; J trimming: 7 bases; junction bases outside the gene matches: 12. The V gene's germline CDR1 is MDHEN and CDR2 SYDVKM. These data are taken from a study of beta chain features in type 1 diabetes. Regarding the study as a whole: Still unanswered here is whether HLA type influences TCRB rearrangement. TCRB CDR3s were moderately but significantly shorter in Type 1 diabetes patients in all four CD4+ subsets.

This TCR derives from a young man with type 1 diabetes. Sequenced material: naive CD4+ T cells from blood. The V gene is TRBV28, the J gene TRBJ2-1; 8 positions match TRBD2. The CDR3 DNA reads as TGTGCCAGCAGTTCCCTCTTGCGGGGGGCTTCAAATGAGCAGTTCTTC. Amino acid sequence: CASSSLLRGASNEQFF.